This T cell receptor (beta chain) derives from a study of regulatory T cells in long-lasting Graves disease. The study, taken as a whole, reports: Persistent Graves' patients showed reduced TCR diversity versus newly diagnosed patients.

Trimming took 0 bases from V and 6 from J; bases not matched to a gene: 4. The CDR3 has 14 residues. CDR1 is SGHRS and CDR2 is YFSETQ in the germline V gene. For TCR beta, libraries came from iRepertoire HTBI primers and Arm-PCR of CDR3 regions. Per the study methods: Across samples, 62 TRBV and some 14 TRBJ segments were found. TCRdb reprocessed the multiplex PCR reads with MiXCR, giving one entry per CDR3 protein. It is TCRdb's table, rather than the study itself, that gives the V and J calls and clone size. The sample has roughly 440,000 distinct CDR3 sequences; 16% are singletons. Stated time point: newly diagnosed GD, antithyroid drugs for less than 3 months. TCR sequences were obtained from RNA taken from PBMCs. Graves' disease diagnosis used American Thyroid Association guidelines. The sample holds many counts of this clonotype. The antigen is undetermined. This sample was also put to use in a study of T cells in Graves' hyperthyroidism and ophthalmopathy. That paper notes: The definition of stable Graves' hyperthyroidism was no ophthalmopathy progression within 18 months.

V gene TRBV5-1 combines with J gene TRBJ1-2; 8 bases are a match to TRBD1. The receptor's source is a woman aged 18-29 years with Graves disease. The sequences come from peripheral blood mononuclear cells (PBMCs), collected at new diagnosis, from a patient treated with antithyroid drugs. The DNA of the CDR3 is TGCGCCAGCAGCTTGGAGACAGGGGCGGATGGCTACACCTTC. Translation gives CASSLETGADGYTF. The variable domain in full, completed from reference TRBV5-1 and TRBJ1-2, reads KAGVTQTPRYLIKTRGQQVTLSCSPISGHRSVSWYQQTPGQGLQFLFEYFSETQRNKGNFPGRFSGRQFSNSRSEMNVSTLELGDSALYLCASSLETGADGYTFGSGTRLTVV.